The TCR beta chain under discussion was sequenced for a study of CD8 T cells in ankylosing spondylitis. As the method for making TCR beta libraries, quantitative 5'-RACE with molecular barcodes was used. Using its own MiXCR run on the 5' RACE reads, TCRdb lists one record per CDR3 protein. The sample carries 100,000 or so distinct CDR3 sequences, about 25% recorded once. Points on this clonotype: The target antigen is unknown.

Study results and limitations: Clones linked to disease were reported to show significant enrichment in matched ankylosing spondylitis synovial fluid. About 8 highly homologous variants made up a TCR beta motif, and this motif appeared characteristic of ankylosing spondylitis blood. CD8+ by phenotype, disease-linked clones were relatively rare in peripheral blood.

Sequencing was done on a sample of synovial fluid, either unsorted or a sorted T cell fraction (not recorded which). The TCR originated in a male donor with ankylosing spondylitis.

DNA of the CDR3: TGTGCCAGCAGTCCCCGGGGAGATCATAAGGAGACCCAGTACTTC. Translation gives CASSPRGDHKETQYF. The chain carries TRBV27 and TRBJ2-5; D may be TRBD2 (5 bases). The V gene's germline CDR1 is MNHEY and CDR2 SMNVEV (reference sequence). There are 15 residues in the CDR3. V was cut by 5 bases and J by 5 bases, with 18 bases left in between.